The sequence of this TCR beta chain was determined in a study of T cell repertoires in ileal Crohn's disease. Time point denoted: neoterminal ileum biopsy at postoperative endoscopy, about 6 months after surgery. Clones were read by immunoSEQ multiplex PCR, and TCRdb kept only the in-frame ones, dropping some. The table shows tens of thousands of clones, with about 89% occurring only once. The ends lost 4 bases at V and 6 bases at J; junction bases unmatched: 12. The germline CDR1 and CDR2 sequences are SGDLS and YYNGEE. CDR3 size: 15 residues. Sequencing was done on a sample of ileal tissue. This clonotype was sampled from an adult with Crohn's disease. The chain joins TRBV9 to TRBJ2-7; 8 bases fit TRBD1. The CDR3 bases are TGTGCCAGCAGCACCGGACAGGGTTCGCGGGGCGAGCAGTACTTC. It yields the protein CASSTGQGSRGEQYF.